The next 15 T cell receptor beta chains were all read from a single sample in a study of early T cells in non-severe SARS-CoV-2 infection. TCRdb recomputed calls from the 5' RACE reads with MiXCR, one row per CDR3 protein. Of tens of thousands of distinct CDR3 sequences listed, about 4.3% are singletons. The sequencing sample was made of whole blood. Receptor source: an adult who was a healthcare worker with PCR-confirmed SARS-CoV-2 infection or an uninfected control (not recorded which).

The chain combines TRBV4-3 with TRBJ2-7, with D perhaps matching TRBD2 (7 bases). Germline CDR1 and CDR2: LGHNA and YSLEER. The germline V and J ends were trimmed by 0 bases and 4 bases, with 13 bases remaining between them. The CDR3 sequence is 15 residues long. The CDR3 nucleotides read TGCGCCAGCAGCCAAGAGCCGGGGGGCCAATACGAGCAGTACTTC. It codes for CASSQEPGGQYEQYF.

This clonotype has at least ten counts. The gene calls are TRBV7-9 and TRBJ1-2; TRBD1 agrees at 7 bases. V shed 3 bases and J 4 bases; nucleotides not matched to a gene: 2. In germline, CDR1 is SEHNR, CDR2 FQNEAQ (reference sequence). This CDR3 spans 13 amino acids. CDR3 loop: CASSLTGTYGYTF. CDR3 sequence (DNA): TGTGCCAGCAGCTTGACAGGGACCTATGGCTACACCTTC.

This clonotype was recorded only once. Just one base apart from a much larger clone, this may be a read error. J is TRBJ2-1 and V is TRBV28; D unresolved. The CDR3 length is 12 residues. CDR1 MDHEN and CDR2 SYDVKM come from the germline V gene. The CDR3 here is CVSTLRHNEQFF. In DNA, the CDR3 is TGTGTCAGCACCCTAAGGCATAATGAGCAGTTCTTC.

This CDR3 is CASSISGGTDTQYF. DNA of the CDR3: TGTGCCAGCAGCATTAGCGGGGGCACAGATACGCAGTATTTT. This chain uses TRBV9 with TRBJ2-3; 8 bases match TRBD2. Trimming cost V 4 bases and J 1 base; bases outside gene matches: 2. Germline V lookup: CDR1 SGDLS, CDR2 YYNGEE. The CDR3 runs 14 residues.

The table lists this clonotype with many counts. The J gene is TRBJ2-1, the V gene TRBV6-6; no definite D call. Trimming removed 3 bases at V and 5 bases at J, with 11 bases between. Per germline, CDR1 MNHNY and CDR2 SVGAGI (reference sequence). This CDR3 spans 14 amino acids. The CDR3 here is CASSYSLVDNEQFF. In DNA form, the CDR3 reads TGTGCCAGCAGTTATAGTCTAGTTGACAATGAGCAGTTCTTC.

The sample holds many counts of this clonotype. The rearrangement links TRBV7-2 to TRBJ2-5; 13 positions match TRBD2. This CDR3 spans 18 amino acids. Germline V lookup: CDR1 SGHTA, CDR2 FQGNSA. Trimming took 0 bases from V and 3 from J; bases not matched to a gene: 7. CDR3 amino acids: CASSLAMTGTSGEETQYF. The CDR3 DNA reads TGTGCCAGCAGCTTAGCGATGACCGGGACTAGCGGGGAAGAGACCCAGTACTTC.

The table lists this clonotype with many counts. The V and J genes are TRBV7-9 and TRBJ1-5; D is unclear. CDR3 length equals 14 residues. V dropped 1 base and J dropped 7 bases, with 11 bases sitting between them. CDR1 SEHNR and CDR2 FQNEAQ come from the germline V gene (reference sequence). This CDR3 reads CASSLVAPGQPQHF. In DNA, the CDR3 is TGTGCCAGCAGCTTAGTCGCCCCGGGCCAGCCCCAGCATTTT.

This clonotype was counted many times. The rearrangement uses TRBV11-2 and TRBJ2-2; possibly TRBD2 for D (7 bases). V was cut by 2 bases and J by 6 bases, with 13 bases left in between. The length of the CDR3 is 15 residues. The germline gives CDR1 SGHAT, CDR2 FQNNGV. Here the CDR3 DNA reads TGTGCCAGCAGCTTATCGGGGGGCGTAGCCGGGGAGCTGTTTTTT. Its translation: CASSLSGGVAGELFF.

This clonotype was picked up many times. The gene calls are TRBV11-2 and TRBJ1-2; D gene unclear. From germline, CDR1 is SGHAT and CDR2 FQNNGV. This CDR3 is built from 13 residues. V shed 5 bases and J shed 3 bases, with 10 bases lying between them. CDR3 amino acids: CASSQGDYYGYTF. The CDR3 region has the DNA TGTGCCAGCAGCCAAGGCGATTACTATGGCTACACCTTC.

This sequence joins TRBV4-3 and TRBJ2-1; 7 positions agree with TRBD2. Germline assignment: CDR1 LGHNA and CDR2 YSLEER. Trimming removed 0 bases from V and 7 bases from J; junction bases left unmatched: 3. This CDR3 comprises 14 residues. The CDR3 spells CASSQDGRQNEQFF. For the CDR3, the DNA is TGCGCCAGCAGCCAAGACGGGAGGCAGAATGAGCAGTTCTTC.

This clonotype has just a few counts. This chain links TRBV5-1 with TRBJ1-1, with 9 bases that match TRBD1. The trim removed 10 bases at V and 5 bases at J, leaving 9 bases unmatched. Germline loops: CDR1 SGHRS, CDR2 YFSETQ. CDR3 length: 13 residues. The DNA of the CDR3 is TGCGCCGGGAGGGGACAGGGAAAGACTGAAGCTTTCTTT. Translation: CAGRGQGKTEAFF.

The V gene is TRBV7-2, the J gene TRBJ2-1, with 8 nucleotides matching TRBD1. V lost 2 bases and J lost 8; bases outside the gene matches: 5. Germline loops: CDR1 SGHTA, CDR2 FQGNSA. This CDR3 region has 14 residues. For the CDR3, the DNA is TGTGCCAGCAGCTTAAGCAGGGGGCCGGATGAGCAGTTCTTC. It yields the protein CASSLSRGPDEQFF.

In this sample, this clonotype turned up many times. The V gene is TRBV2, the J gene TRBJ1-6; D is uncertain. There are 16 residues in the CDR3. Trimming took off 2 bases at V and 0 bases at J, with 8 bases between the two ends. Germline lookup yields CDR1 SNHLY and CDR2 FYNNEI. The chain's CDR3 is CASSEQSSSYNSPLHF. The CDR3 coding sequence is TGTGCCAGCAGTGAACAGTCGAGCTCCTATAATTCACCCCTCCACTTT.

This clonotype was found once. A much bigger clone sits one base away, suggesting this may be a read error. This chain connects TRBV20-1 to TRBJ2-1; a weak D match, TRBD2 (5 bases). This CDR3 spans 17 amino acids. Trimming removed 3 bases from V and 0 bases from J, with 18 bases in between. The germline V gene has CDR1 DFQATT and CDR2 SNEGSKA (reference sequence). The CDR3 region has the DNA TGCAGTGCTAGTGGCGTCGGTGGGAGTAACTCCTACAATGAGCAGTTCTTC. This encodes CSASGVGGSNSYNEQFF.

This clonotype was seen a few times. The rearrangement joins TRBV9 to TRBJ1-2; TRBD1 is a possible D gene (5 bases). Trimming stripped 4 bases from V and 8 bases from J, with 21 bases between. Germline assignment: CDR1 SGDLS and CDR2 YYNGEE. The CDR3 extends over 15 amino acids. The CDR3 spells CASSSQPAAGRGYTF. CDR3 coding DNA: TGTGCCAGCAGCTCCCAACCGGCGGCAGGGAGAGGCTACACCTTC.